This passage covers 7 T cell receptor beta chains from one sample sequenced in a study of T-cell memory formation after mild COVID-19. One entry per CDR3 protein, called by TCRdb with MiXCR from the 5' RACE reads. This sample carries 470,000 or so distinct CDR3 sequences, roughly 20% of them seen once, and the ten largest clones take about 12%. Sequencing was performed on PBMCs or a T cell subset sorted from them (not recorded which). The receptors stem from an adult woman who had mild COVID-19 (a few samples of this study predate the infection). Cell type and time point are not known.

Points on this clonotype: A read error may produce the germline difference seen at one junction end. The chain has TRBV3-1 and TRBJ2-1; 10 bases line up with TRBD2. Germline loops: CDR1 LGHDT, CDR2 YNNKEL (reference sequence). The CDR3 sequence is 15 residues long. For the CDR3, the DNA is TGTTCCAGCAGCCGCAGCGGGAGGGGCTGGAATGAGCAGTTCTTC. Translated: CSSSRSGRGWNEQFF.

This clonotype was seen only a few times. The V call is TRBV3-1, the J call TRBJ2-7, with D perhaps TRBD1 (5 bases). Germline CDR1 reads LGHDT; CDR2 reads YNNKEL (reference sequence). With 1 base removed from V and 2 bases from J, the gap between germline ends came to 12 bases. The CDR3 totals 15 residues. The CDR3 loop is CASSQVTGAAYEQYF. The CDR3 bases are TGTGCCAGCAGCCAAGTAACTGGGGCCGCCTACGAGCAGTACTTC.

This clonotype has only a few counts. The chain has TRBV7-8 and TRBJ1-5; TRBD1 agrees at 8 bases. In germline, CDR1 is SGHVS, CDR2 FQNEAQ. This CDR3 contains 15 residues. V dropped 10 bases and J dropped 3; count of bases not matched to a gene: 11. The CDR3 region has the DNA TGTGCCACCGTAAAGCAGGGGGCCACCAATCAGCCCCAGCATTTT. Protein product: CATVKQGATNQPQHF.

J is TRBJ2-5 and V is TRBV7-9; D is uncertain. Germline V gene lookup returns CDR1 SEHNR and CDR2 FQNEAQ (reference sequence). This CDR3 spans 15 amino acids. Trimming stripped 5 bases from V and 3 bases from J, with 16 bases between. The CDR3 loop is CASSPTLRTKETQYF. DNA of the CDR3: TGTGCCAGCAGCCCCACCCTTCGGACCAAAGAGACCCAGTACTTC. The full variable domain, with the rest looked up from reference TRBV7-9 and TRBJ2-5, is DTGVSQNPRHKITKRGQNVTFRCDPISEHNRLYWYRQTLGQGPEFLTYFQNEAQLEKSRLLSDRFSAERPKGSFSTLEIQRTEQGDSAMYLCASSPTLRTKETQYFGPGTRLLVL.

Here the CDR3 DNA reads TGTGCCAGCAGCGAACGGGGACAGCCGAACACTGAAGCTTTCTTT. This encodes CASSERGQPNTEAFF. The genes are TRBV7-9 and TRBJ1-1; 7 bases are shared with TRBD1. This CDR3 comprises 15 residues. With V trimmed by 5 bases and J by 1 base, 7 bases remained unmatched. Germline lookup yields CDR1 SEHNR and CDR2 FQNEAQ (reference sequence).

V usage is TRBV7-8 and J usage is TRBJ1-1, with a weak D call TRBD1 (5 bases). The CDR3 spans 14 residues. The V end lost 5 bases, the J end lost 0 bases, and 10 bases lay between the germline ends. Germline V gene lookup returns CDR1 SGHVS and CDR2 FQNEAQ. The CDR3 DNA sequence: TGTGCCAGCAGCCCAGGGTTAGTGAACACTGAAGCTTTCTTT. It codes for CASSPGLVNTEAFF.

This clonotype was counted a few times. The gene calls are TRBV6-5 and TRBJ2-5, with D unresolved. This CDR3 is built from 12 residues. V was clipped by 4 bases and J by 1 base, with 4 bases between them. Germline CDR1 and CDR2: MNHEY and SVGAGI. The CDR3 nucleotides read TGTGCCAGCAGTTCCCCCCAAGAGACCCAGTACTTC. It translates to CASSSPQETQYF.